Listed below are T cell receptor beta chains from one sample, sequenced in a study of regulatory T cells in long-lasting Graves disease. TCRdb itself ran the multiplex PCR reads through MiXCR, one entry per CDR3 protein. The sample carries a few hundred thousand distinct CDR3 sequences, 20% to 25% recorded once. Sequences were derived from peripheral blood mononuclear cells (PBMCs), sampled when the disease was refractory, from a patient treated with antithyroid drugs. These receptors all come from a female donor with Graves disease. CDR3s include the opening cysteine and the closing phenylalanine or tryptophan. A D gene is named only where the DNA matches it firmly. Only some rows state a clone size, as once, few, many or a class for expanded clones.

j_gene	v_gene	abundance	d_gene	CDR3nt	CDR3aa
TRBJ2-7	TRBV7-2	few	.	TGTGCCAGCAGCCTGACCGGGCCCCAGATACCCTACGAGCAGTACTTC	CASSLTGPQIPYEQYF
TRBJ1-1	TRBV28	.	.	TGTGCCAGCAGTTTAATCTCCAGGGCGGGAACTGAAGCTTTCTTT	CASSLISRAGTEAFF
TRBJ1-2	TRBV28	many	TRBD1	TGTGCCAGCACTCATGGACAGGTCTATGGCTACACCTTC	CASTHGQVYGYTF
TRBJ2-7	TRBV30	.	.	TGTGCCTGGAGTCCCTCAACTGTCTCCTACGAGCAGTACTTC	CAWSPSTVSYEQYF
TRBJ2-5	TRBV7-9	few	TRBD2	TGTGCCAGCAACCGACTAGCGGGAGGGGGGACCCAGTACTTC	CASNRLAGGGTQYF
TRBJ1-4	TRBV7-6	.	TRBD1	TGTGCCAGCAGCGTGGGGTTTTTGTCAGGGGGACGCGAAAAACTGTTTTTT	CASSVGFLSGGREKLFF
TRBJ2-7	TRBV6-1	many	.	TGTGCCAGCAGTCAGGGACGGAGCTACGAGCAGTACTTC	CASSQGRSYEQYF
TRBJ1-1	TRBV6-5	few	TRBD1	TGTGCCAGCAGTTACTCGCCAAGGAGTCGGCTAACAGGGGGCACTGAAGCTTTCTTT	CASSYSPRSRLTGGTEAFF
TRBJ2-1	TRBV12-5	.	.	TGTGCTAGTGGGGGCCCTCTGGCAGGGGTCGATGAGCAGTTCTTC	CASGGPLAGVDEQFF
TRBJ1-2	TRBV7-3	few	TRBD1	TGTGCCAGCAGCCCCTCCAGGACAGGGTATGGCTACACCTTC	CASSPSRTGYGYTF
TRBJ2-5	TRBV7-8	many	.	TGTGCCAGCAGCTTAGAGGAAGTTCAAGAGACCCAGTACTTC	CASSLEEVQETQYF
TRBJ2-2	TRBV7-9	.	TRBD2	TGTGCCAGCAGCACCAATACAGCGGGACTGAACACCGGGGAGCTGTTTTTT	CASSTNTAGLNTGELFF
TRBJ2-7	TRBV5-1	once	TRBD2	TGCGCCAGCAGCCTAGGCGGGAGTCTCCACGAGCAGTACTTC	CASSLGGSLHEQYF
TRBJ2-5	TRBV3-1	many	.	TGTGCCAGCAGCCAAGGCGCGGGTCGGGAGACCCAGTACTTC	CASSQGAGRETQYF
TRBJ2-5	TRBV5-4	few	.	TGTGCCAGCAGCTCTTCTTCCGGGAGACAGGAGACCCAGTACTTC	CASSSSSGRQETQYF
TRBJ2-2	TRBV6-5	many	TRBD2	TGTGCCAGCAGTTATTGGACTAGCGGGAGGCCTCGAAAGAACACCGGGGAGCTGTTTTTT	CASSYWTSGRPRKNTGELFF
TRBJ2-6	TRBV2	few	.	TGTGCCACCTCCGGGGGCTCTGGGGCCAACGTCCTGACTTTC	CATSGGSGANVLTF
TRBJ2-5	TRBV20-1	many	TRBD2	TGCAGTGCCATCGGACTAGCGGGAAACCAAGAGACCCAGTACTTC	CSAIGLAGNQETQYF
TRBJ2-7	TRBV7-8	.	TRBD2	TGTGCCAGCAGCGTTAGCGGGAGGGCCTCCTACGAGCAGTACTTC	CASSVSGRASYEQYF
TRBJ1-2	TRBV19	few	TRBD1	TGTGCCAGTAGCGTGGGACAGGGCGGTCGATATGGCGGCTACACCTTC	CASSVGQGGRYGGYTF
TRBJ2-7	TRBV28	.	TRBD1	TGTGCCAGCAGTGGAACCGGGACAGGGTTACCCTACGAGCAGTACTTC	CASSGTGTGLPYEQYF
TRBJ2-7	TRBV19	.	.	TGTGCCGACAGTTCTTGGCAGTACTTC	CADSSWQYF
TRBJ2-5	TRBV11-2	many	TRBD2	TGTGCCAGCAGCAGCAGCGGGAGAGAGACCCAGTACTTC	CASSSSGRETQYF
TRBJ1-1	TRBV12-3/TRBV12-4	many	.	TGTGCCAGCAGTTACTGGGGATCGGACACTGAAGCTTTCTTT	CASSYWGSDTEAFF
TRBJ1-1	TRBV11-1	few	TRBD1	TGTGCCAGCAGCAGAAGGGGACAGGGGGCGTTGGGGGTAGTCGGCACTGAAGCTTTCTTT	CASSRRGQGALGVVGTEAFF
TRBJ1-1	TRBV29-1	.	.	TGCAGCGTTGAAGAGGGGGCGAGCACTGAAGCTTTCTTT	CSVEEGASTEAFF
TRBJ1-1	TRBV6-5	.	TRBD1	TGTGCCAGCAGTTACTCTTCCCTACAGGGGAGCACTGAAGCTTTCTTT	CASSYSSLQGSTEAFF
TRBJ2-5	TRBV29-1	few	.	TGCAGCGCACGGGGGACGTCTGGTGGGACCCAGTACTTC	CSARGTSGGTQYF
TRBJ2-7	TRBV27	.	.	TGTGCCAGCAGTTCCAGCTACTTTTACAATGAGCAGTACTTC	CASSSSYFYNEQYF
TRBJ2-5	TRBV7-9	.	TRBD2	TGTGCCAGCAGCCATGGACTAGCGGGAGAAGAGACCCAGTACTTC	CASSHGLAGEETQYF
TRBJ1-1	TRBV29-1	.	TRBD1	TGCAGCGTTGAAGAAACAGGGGGGAGGAACACTGAAGCTTTCTTT	CSVEETGGRNTEAFF
TRBJ1-1	TRBV2	many	.	TGTGCCAGCAGTTATCGAGACACTGAAGCTTTCTTT	CASSYRDTEAFF
TRBJ2-3	TRBV5-1	few	.	TGCGCCAGCAGCCTTAGCGTCGGCGGGATTTCAGATACGCAGTATTTT	CASSLSVGGISDTQYF
TRBJ2-7	TRBV5-6	.	.	TGTGCCAGCAGCTGGGACACTACCTACGAGCAGTACTTC	CASSWDTTYEQYF
TRBJ1-2	TRBV20-1	many	TRBD1	TGCAGTGCTAGTGTCACAGGGGTTGGCTACACCTTC	CSASVTGVGYTF
TRBJ2-7	TRBV20-1	few	.	TGCAGTGCTAGAGATCCAGGGTCCCACGAGCAGTACTTC	CSARDPGSHEQYF
TRBJ1-1	TRBV20-1	few	.	TGCAGTGCTAGAGGATCAGGACGAAACACTGAAGCTTTCTTT	CSARGSGRNTEAFF
TRBJ1-1	TRBV29-1	.	TRBD1	TGCAGCGCCATGTGGGGACAGGCCCAAGCTTTCTTT	CSAMWGQAQAFF
TRBJ1-6	TRBV28	few	TRBD1	TGTGCCAGCAGTTTGGGGACAGGGGGCGCGTATTCACCCCTCCACTTT	CASSLGTGGAYSPLHF
TRBJ2-1	TRBV10-3	.	.	TGTGCCATCAGTGAGTCGGGGCTAGCGCTAACCTACAATGAGCAGTTCTTC	CAISESGLALTYNEQFF
TRBJ1-2	TRBV28	many	.	TGTGCCAGCAGCCCCCCCGGGCGCTATGGCTACACCTTC	CASSPPGRYGYTF
TRBJ2-4	TRBV2	many	.	TGTGCCAGCAGTGACGAGGCCAGATTAGCCAAAAACATTCAGTACTTC	CASSDEARLAKNIQYF
TRBJ2-3	TRBV6-2/TRBV6-3	.	TRBD2	TGTGCCAGCCCTAAGGAGCCCGGGACTAGGTCGTATTTT	CASPKEPGTRSYF
TRBJ1-4	TRBV9	few	.	TGTGCCAGCAGCCCTCGAGTGGGAAATGAAAAACTGTTTTTT	CASSPRVGNEKLFF
TRBJ2-1	TRBV20-1	.	.	TGCAGTGCTAGGCGGGTGTCCTACAATGAGCAGTTCTTC	CSARRVSYNEQFF
TRBJ1-5	TRBV19	.	.	TGTGCCAGTAGTAGAGGAGGGGCTAGCAATCAGCCCCAGCATTTT	CASSRGGASNQPQHF
TRBJ2-2	TRBV5-1	.	TRBD2	TGCGCCAGCAGCTTACCGGGACTAGCGGGAACGGGGGAGCTGTTTTTT	CASSLPGLAGTGELFF
TRBJ2-7	TRBV29-1	.	TRBD2	TGCAGCGTTTGGGCTAGCGGGGGCTACGAGCAGTACTTC	CSVWASGGYEQYF
TRBJ1-5	TRBV6-1	many	TRBD1	TGTGCCAGCCTTTTTGCGGTGACAGGGGGACATCAGCCCCAGCATTTT	CASLFAVTGGHQPQHF
TRBJ2-5	TRBV6-1	.	.	TGTGCCAGCAGTGAAGCGGGAGGGGGAGAGACCCAGTACTTC	CASSEAGGGETQYF